The text below deals with one TCR beta chain. These data originate in a study of OX40 agonist ivuxolimab in advanced cancers. The method was immunoSEQ multiplex PCR; TCRdb's version includes in-frame clones alone and lacks a portion of them. The sample records over 70,000 clones, 80% to 90% being singletons. Germline V gives CDR1 MNHEY, CDR2 SMNVEV (reference sequence). Trimming cost V 4 bases and J 7 bases, with 4 bases left between them. This CDR3 has 11 residues. The sequence derives from an adult with an advanced solid tumor such as melanoma, head and neck, liver or kidney cancer. The sample here was CD4+ or CD8+ T cells sorted from blood, taken in a trial of the OX40 agonist ivuxolimab. The chain carries TRBV27 and TRBJ1-4, with no clear D. The CDR3 here is CASSSGEKLFF. The CDR3 DNA follows: TGTGCCAGCAGTTCGGGTGAAAAACTGTTTTTT.